This T cell receptor beta chain was captured in a study of blood T cell repertoires in COVID-19. Whole-study context: Italy, Spain and the United States were the sources of the convalescent and acute COVID-19 samples.

The CDR3 length is 16 residues. Per the germline V gene, CDR1 is WSHSY and CDR2 is SAAADI. Trimming pared 3 bases from V and 5 bases from J, leaving 19 bases between. Per the original methods: Reference gene primers were amplified, and this amplification served to estimate nucleated cell counts. Assay used: immunoSEQ multiplex PCR; TCRdb lists only in-frame clones, some missing. D and trimming come from the DNA, and the V and J calls and clone size come from that table. The table records 310,000 or so clones, roughly 82% of them present only once. The receptor was isolated from a woman aged 50 to 65 with acute or convalescent COVID-19. The chain recombines TRBV10-2 with TRBJ1-2; no definite D call. Specimen: peripheral blood. This CDR3 reads CASSDWTVWVRYGYTF. DNA for the CDR3: TGCGCCAGCAGTGATTGGACTGTCTGGGTCCGGTATGGCTACACCTTC.